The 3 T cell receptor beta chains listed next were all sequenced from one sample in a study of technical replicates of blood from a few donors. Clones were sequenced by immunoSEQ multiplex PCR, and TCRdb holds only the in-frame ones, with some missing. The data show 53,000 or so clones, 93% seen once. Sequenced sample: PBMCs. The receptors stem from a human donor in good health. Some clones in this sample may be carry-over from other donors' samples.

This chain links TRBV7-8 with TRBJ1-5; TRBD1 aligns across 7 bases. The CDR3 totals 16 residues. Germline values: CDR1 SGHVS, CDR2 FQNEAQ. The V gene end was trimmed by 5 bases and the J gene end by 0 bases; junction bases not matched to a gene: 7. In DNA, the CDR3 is TGTGCCAGCAGCGGTGGGGGACAGAATAGCAATCAGCCCCAGCATTTT. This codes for CASSGGGQNSNQPQHF.

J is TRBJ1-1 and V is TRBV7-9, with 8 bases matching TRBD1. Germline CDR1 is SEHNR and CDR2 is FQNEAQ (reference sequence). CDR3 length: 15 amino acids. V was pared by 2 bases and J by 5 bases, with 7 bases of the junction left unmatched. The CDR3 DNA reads TGTGCCAGCAGCTTAACGCAGGGGGCTAGGACTGAAGCTTTCTTT. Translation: CASSLTQGARTEAFF.

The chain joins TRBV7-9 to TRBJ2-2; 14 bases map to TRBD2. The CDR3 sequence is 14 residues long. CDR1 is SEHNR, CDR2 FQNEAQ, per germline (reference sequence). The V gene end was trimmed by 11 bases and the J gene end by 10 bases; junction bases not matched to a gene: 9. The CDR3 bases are TGTGCCGGTTCTTCGGGACTAGCGGGAGCGGAGCTGTTTTTT. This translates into CAGSSGLAGAELFF.